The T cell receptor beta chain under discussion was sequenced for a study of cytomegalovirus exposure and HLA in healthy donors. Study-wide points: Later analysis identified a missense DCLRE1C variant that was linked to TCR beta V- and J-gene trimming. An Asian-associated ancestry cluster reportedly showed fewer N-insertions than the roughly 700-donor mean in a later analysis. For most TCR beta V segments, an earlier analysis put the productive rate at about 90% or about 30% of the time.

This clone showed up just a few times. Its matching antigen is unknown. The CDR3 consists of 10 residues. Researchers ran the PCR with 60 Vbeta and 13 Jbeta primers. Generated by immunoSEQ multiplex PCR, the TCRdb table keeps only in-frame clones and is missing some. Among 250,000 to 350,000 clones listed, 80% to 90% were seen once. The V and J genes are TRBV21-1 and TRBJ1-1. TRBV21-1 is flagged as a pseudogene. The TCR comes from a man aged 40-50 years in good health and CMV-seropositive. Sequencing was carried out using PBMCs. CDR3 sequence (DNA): TGTGCCAGCAGCAACGGGGGAGCTTTCTTT. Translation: CASSNGGAFF.